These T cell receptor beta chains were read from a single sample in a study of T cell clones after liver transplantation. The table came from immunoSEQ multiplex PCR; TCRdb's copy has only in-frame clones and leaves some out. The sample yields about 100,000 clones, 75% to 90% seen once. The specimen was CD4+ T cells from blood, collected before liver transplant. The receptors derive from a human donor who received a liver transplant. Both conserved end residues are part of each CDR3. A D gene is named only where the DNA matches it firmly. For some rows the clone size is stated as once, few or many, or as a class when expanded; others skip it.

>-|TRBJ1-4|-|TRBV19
CASSMPAAEEKLFF
TGTGCCAGTAGTATGCCGGCCGCGGAAGAAAAACTGTTTTTT
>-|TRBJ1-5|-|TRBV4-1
CASSQESDQPQHF
TGCGCCAGCAGCCAAGAGAGCGATCAGCCCCAGCATTTT
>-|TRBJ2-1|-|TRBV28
CASSLVDEQFF
TGTGCCAGCAGTTTAGTTGATGAGCAGTTCTTC
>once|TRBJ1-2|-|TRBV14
CASSRNPGLYGYTF
TGTGCCAGCAGCCGCAATCCGGGGCTCTATGGCTACACCTTC
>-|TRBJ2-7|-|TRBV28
CASSLPGSGTYEQYF
TGTGCCAGCAGTTTACCGGGCAGTGGTACCTACGAGCAGTACTTC
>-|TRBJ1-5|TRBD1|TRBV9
CASSGRDSLNQPQHF
TGTGCCAGCAGCGGAAGGGACAGCCTCAATCAGCCCCAGCATTTT
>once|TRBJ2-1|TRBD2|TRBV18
CASSPERGLNNEQFF
TGTGCCAGCTCACCCGAGCGGGGCTTGAACAATGAGCAGTTCTTC
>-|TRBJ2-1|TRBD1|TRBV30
CAWTRDRANEQFF
TGTGCCTGGACCAGGGACAGGGCTAATGAGCAGTTCTTC
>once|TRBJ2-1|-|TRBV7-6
CASSLGGPYNEQFF
TGTGCCAGCAGCTTAGGAGGGCCCTACAATGAGCAGTTCTTC
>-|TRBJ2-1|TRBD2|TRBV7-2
CASSRSGSSYNEQFF
TGTGCCAGCAGCCGCAGCGGGAGCTCCTACAATGAGCAGTTCTTC
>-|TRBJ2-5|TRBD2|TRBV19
CASSVAGGYQETQYF
TGTGCCAGTAGTGTAGCGGGAGGGTACCAAGAGACCCAGTACTTC
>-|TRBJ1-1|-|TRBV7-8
CASSPLRAFHTEAFF
TGTGCCAGCAGCCCCCTCAGGGCCTTTCACACTGAAGCTTTCTTT
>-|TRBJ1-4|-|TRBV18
CASSPGGQGKEKLFF
TGTGCCAGCTCACCAGGAGGGCAGGGTAAAGAAAAACTGTTTTTT
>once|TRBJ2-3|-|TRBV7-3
CASSLTVSDSTDTQYF
TGTGCCAGCAGCTTAACGGTTTCCGATAGCACAGATACGCAGTATTTT
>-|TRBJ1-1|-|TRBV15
CATSRDLGGTEAFF
TGTGCCACCAGCAGAGATCTGGGGGGCACTGAAGCTTTCTTT
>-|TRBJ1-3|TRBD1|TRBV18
CASSPVGQRGRNTIYF
TGTGCCAGCTCACCGGTGGGACAGCGGGGGAGAAACACCATATATTTT
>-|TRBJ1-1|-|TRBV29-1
CSVEGRQTEAFF
TGCAGCGTTGAAGGACGACAGACTGAAGCTTTCTTT
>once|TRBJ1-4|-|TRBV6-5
CASSRTEATNEKLFF
TGTGCCAGCAGCCGTACAGAGGCAACTAATGAAAAACTGTTTTTT
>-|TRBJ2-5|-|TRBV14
CASSPPAKHRETQYF
TGTGCCAGCAGCCCCCCGGCGAAACATCGGGAGACCCAGTACTTC
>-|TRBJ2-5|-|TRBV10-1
CASSEQRGGAETQYF
TGCGCCAGCAGTGAACAGCGAGGGGGGGCAGAGACCCAGTACTTC
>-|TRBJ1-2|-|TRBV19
CASSIGGPGAYGYTF
TGTGCCAGTAGTATCGGGGGGCCTGGGGCGTATGGCTACACCTTC
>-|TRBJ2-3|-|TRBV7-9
CASSRDTRTRGTQYF
TGTGCCAGCAGCCGCGACACTAGAACCAGGGGTACGCAGTATTTT
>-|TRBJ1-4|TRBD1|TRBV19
CASRDRGHIPSTNEKLFF
TGTGCCAGCCGGGACAGGGGGCACATTCCCTCAACTAATGAAAAACTGTTTTTT
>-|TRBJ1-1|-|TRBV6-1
CASREGDMNTEAFF
TGTGCCAGCAGGGAAGGGGATATGAACACTGAAGCTTTCTTT
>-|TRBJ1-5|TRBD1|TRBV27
CAARTGGARFGNQPQHF
TGTGCCGCCCGGACAGGGGGCGCGAGGTTCGGTAATCAGCCCCAGCATTTT
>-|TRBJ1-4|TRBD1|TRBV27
CASSPRTGNEKLFF
TGTGCCAGCAGTCCGCGGACAGGGAATGAAAAACTGTTTTTT
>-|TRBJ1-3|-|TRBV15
CATSRAVRNSGNTIYF
TGTGCCACCAGCAGGGCCGTCCGGAACTCTGGAAACACCATATATTTT
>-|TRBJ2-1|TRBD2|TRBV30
CAWSEPLIREGEDEQFF
TGTGCCTGGAGCGAGCCCTTAATCCGGGAGGGAGAGGATGAGCAGTTCTTC
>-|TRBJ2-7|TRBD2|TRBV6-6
CASSPPQREFGEQYF
TGTGCCAGCAGCCCACCACAGCGGGAGTTTGGCGAGCAGTACTTC
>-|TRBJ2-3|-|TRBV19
CASSKTQGSSTDTQYF
TGTGCCAGTAGTAAAACCCAGGGTTCCAGCACAGATACGCAGTATTTT
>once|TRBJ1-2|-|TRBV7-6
CASRPIGAVYGYTF
TGTGCCAGCAGACCCATAGGGGCCGTTTATGGCTACACCTTC